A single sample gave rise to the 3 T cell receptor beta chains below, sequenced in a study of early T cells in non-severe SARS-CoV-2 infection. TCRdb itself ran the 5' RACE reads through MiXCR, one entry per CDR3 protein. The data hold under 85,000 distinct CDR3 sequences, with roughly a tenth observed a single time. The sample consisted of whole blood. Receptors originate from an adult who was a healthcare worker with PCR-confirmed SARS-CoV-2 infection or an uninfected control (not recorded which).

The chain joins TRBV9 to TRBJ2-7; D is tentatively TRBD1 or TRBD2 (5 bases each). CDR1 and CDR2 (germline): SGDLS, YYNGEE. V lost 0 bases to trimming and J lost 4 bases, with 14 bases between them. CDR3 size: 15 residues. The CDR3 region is CASSVEEGSQYEQYF. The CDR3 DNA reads TGTGCCAGCAGCGTAGAAGAGGGGTCGCAGTACGAGCAGTACTTC.

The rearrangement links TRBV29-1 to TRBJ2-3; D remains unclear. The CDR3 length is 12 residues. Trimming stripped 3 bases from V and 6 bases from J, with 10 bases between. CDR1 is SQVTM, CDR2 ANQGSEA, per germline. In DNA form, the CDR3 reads TGCAGCGTTGATCTTTACGGCGATACGCAGTATTTT. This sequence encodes CSVDLYGDTQYF.

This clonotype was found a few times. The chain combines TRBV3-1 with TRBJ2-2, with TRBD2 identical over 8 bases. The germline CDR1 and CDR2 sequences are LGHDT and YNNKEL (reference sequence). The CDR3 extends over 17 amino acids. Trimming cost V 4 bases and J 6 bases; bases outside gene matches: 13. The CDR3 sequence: CASSPPGLVVGAGELFF. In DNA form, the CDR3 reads TGTGCCAGCAGCCCGCCGGGACTAGTAGTTGGGGCCGGGGAGCTGTTTTTT.